The 20 T cell receptor beta chains presented below share a single source sample, sequenced in a study of T cell responses to AZD1222 COVID-19 vaccine. Sequencing was performed with immunoSEQ multiplex PCR; in TCRdb, only in-frame clones are kept and a portion is missing. This sample yields more than 65,000 clones, of which almost 80% are seen a single time; about 21% belongs to the top ten. The sequencing used peripheral blood, collected on day 0 of AZD1222 vaccination. These receptors came from an adult in good health.

A few counts support this clone. This chain joins TRBV28 and TRBJ2-4, with TRBD2 matching 10 bases. The CDR3 loop spans 17 amino acids. Germline CDR1 is MDHEN and CDR2 is SYDVKM. The ends lost 6 bases at V and 0 bases at J; junction bases unmatched: 8. The CDR3, as DNA: TGTGCCAGCAGAAGTTTACTAGCGGGGTTAGCCAAAAACATTCAGTACTTC. It yields the protein CASRSLLAGLAKNIQYF. Together with reference TRBV28 and TRBJ2-4, the CDR3 gives the full variable domain: DVKVTQSSRYLVKRTGEKVFLECVQDMDHENMFWYRQDPGLGLRLIYFSYDVKMKEKGDIPEGYSVSREKKERFSLILESASTNQTSMYLCASRSLLAGLAKNIQYFGAGTRLSVL.

The chain employs TRBV27 and TRBJ1-2; D is undetermined. CDR1 is MNHEY and CDR2 is SMNVEV in the germline V gene (reference sequence). V was trimmed by 6 bases and J by 3 bases, leaving 11 bases between them. The CDR3 sequence is 13 residues long. Here the CDR3 reads CASRTAGDYGYTF. The CDR3, as DNA: TGTGCCAGCAGGACGGCCGGAGACTATGGCTACACCTTC.

This sequence joins TRBV30 and TRBJ1-1; 9 nucleotides line up with TRBD1. Germline CDR1 GTSNPN, CDR2 SVGIG (reference sequence). V was clipped by 1 base and J by 4 bases; unmatched bases: 4. This CDR3 region has 14 residues. The CDR3 bases are TGTGCCTGGAGTGGGACAGGGGAGGTCACTGAAGCTTTCTTT. Encoded protein: CAWSGTGEVTEAFF.

The rearrangement links TRBV10-1 to TRBJ2-3, with unresolved D. Germline CDR1 WNHNN, CDR2 SYGVQD (reference sequence). This CDR3 spans 16 amino acids. Trimming left V 0 bases short and J 0 bases short, with 10 bases between. CDR3: CASSESQTYSTDTQYF. The CDR3 bases are TGCGCCAGCAGTGAGTCCCAGACTTATAGCACAGATACGCAGTATTTT.

This clone was seen only once. The chain recombines TRBV24-1 with TRBJ2-1; 8 nucleotides agree with TRBD2. The V gene end was trimmed by 6 bases and the J gene end by 1 base; junction bases not matched to a gene: 4. This CDR3 region has 15 residues. CDR1 is KGHDR, CDR2 SFDVKD, per germline. CDR3 region: CATSRKRESYNEQFF. CDR3 nucleotides: TGTGCCACCAGTCGTAAGCGGGAGTCCTACAATGAGCAGTTCTTC.

This clone has a handful of counts. This chain uses TRBV30 with TRBJ1-3, with D tentatively TRBD1 (6 bases). V was cut by 4 bases and J by 4 bases, with 8 bases left in between. Germline CDR1 GTSNPN, CDR2 SVGIG (reference sequence). This CDR3 is built from 12 residues. The CDR3 sequence is CAWNTGGNTIYF. The DNA for the CDR3 is TGTGCCTGGAATACAGGGGGAAACACCATATATTTT.

This clone appeared a few times. The CDR3 region has the DNA TGTGCCAGCAGGGCGACAGGGGTCCGGGTAGAAAAACTGTTTTTT. This gives the protein CASRATGVRVEKLFF. The chain joins TRBV2 to TRBJ1-4, with TRBD1 matching over 8 bases. Germline V gives CDR1 SNHLY, CDR2 FYNNEI. The CDR3 runs to 15 residues. The junction had 11 bases not matched to a gene; V was cut back by 6 bases and J by 8 bases.

This clone appeared a single time. This chain joins TRBV24-1 and TRBJ2-5; D unresolved. Germline CDR1 and CDR2: KGHDR and SFDVKD. The CDR3 covers 12 residues. With 1 base removed from V and 1 base from J, the gap between germline ends came to 0 bases. The CDR3 coding sequence is TGTGCCACCAGTGATTTCCAAGAGACCCAGTACTTC. It encodes CATSDFQETQYF.

The J gene is TRBJ2-7, the V gene TRBV18, with 12 nucleotides matching TRBD1. The CDR3 has 15 amino acids. Germline values: CDR1 KGHSH, CDR2 LQKENI. J lost 4 bases, V lost 4 bases, and 5 bases had no gene match. For the CDR3, the DNA is TGTGCCAGCTCACTCCCGGGACAGGGGGCGTACGAGCAGTACTTC. This codes for CASSLPGQGAYEQYF.

The chain carries TRBV6-6 and TRBJ2-3, with a tentative D call TRBD2 (5 bases). Germline assignment: CDR1 MNHNY and CDR2 SVGAGI (reference sequence). The CDR3 consists of 17 residues. V shed 5 bases and J shed 3 bases, with 21 bases lying between them. The DNA of the CDR3 is TGTGCCAGCAGTCCCTACACTAGGCTTTTTAGGACAGATACGCAGTATTTT. Translated: CASSPYTRLFRTDTQYF.

This chain connects TRBV18 to TRBJ1-4, with unresolved D. Deletions cut 0 bases from V and 8 bases from J, with 13 bases between. The CDR3 extends over 15 amino acids. Germline V gives CDR1 KGHSH, CDR2 LQKENI. CDR3 region: CASSPPGFLGEKLFF. Written as DNA, the CDR3 is TGTGCCAGCTCACCACCGGGATTCCTAGGGGAAAAACTGTTTTTT.

The chain joins TRBV6-5 to TRBJ2-2; 12 nucleotides align to TRBD2. CDR1 is MNHEY and CDR2 is SVGAGI in the germline V gene. V was clipped by 4 bases and J by 6 bases; unmatched bases: 6. This CDR3 has 16 amino acids. The CDR3 reads CASSSPGLAGSGELFF. CDR3 coding DNA: TGTGCCAGCAGTTCACCAGGACTAGCGGGGTCCGGGGAGCTGTTTTTT.

The chain links TRBV19 to TRBJ2-1, with 8 bases aligning to TRBD1. With V trimmed by 6 bases and J by 6 bases, 19 bases remained unmatched. This CDR3 spans 18 amino acids. The V gene's germline CDR1 is LNHDA and CDR2 SQIVND (reference sequence). CDR3 nucleotide sequence: TGTGCCAGTAGCCCCGGACAGGGAGTTGCGAACCGCTTCAATGAGCAGTTCTTC. It yields the protein CASSPGQGVANRFNEQFF.

The V gene is TRBV5-1, the J gene TRBJ1-1; a possible D gene is TRBD1 (5 bases). Germline CDR1 SGHRS, CDR2 YFSETQ. Trimming removed 5 bases from V and 0 bases from J, with 11 bases in between. The CDR3 is 14 residues long. CDR3 DNA sequence: TGCGCCAGCAGTCCGGCAGGGATGAACACTGAAGCTTTCTTT. Encoded protein: CASSPAGMNTEAFF.

The V call is TRBV3-1 (or the pseudogene TRBV3-2), the J call TRBJ2-7; 7 bases map to TRBD2. CDR1 is LGHDT, CDR2 YNNKEL, per germline (reference sequence). V gave up 0 bases and J gave up 1 base; unmatched junction bases: 6. This CDR3 has 16 amino acids. For the CDR3, the DNA is TGTGCCAGCAGCCAAGATTGCGGGAGTCTTTCCTACGAGCAGTACTTC. It encodes CASSQDCGSLSYEQYF.

CDR3 amino acids: CASSQEGTGRGYGYTF. CDR3 in DNA: TGCGCCAGCAGCCAAGAGGGGACAGGGAGAGGCTATGGCTACACCTTC. The chain is built from TRBV4-1 and TRBJ1-2; 9 bases align to TRBD1. V trimming: 0 bases; J trimming: 4 bases; junction bases outside the gene matches: 6. The CDR3 totals 16 residues. Germline assignment: CDR1 MGHRA and CDR2 YSYEKL.

This chain links TRBV19 with TRBJ2-2; unclear D gene. Germline V gene sequence: CDR1 LNHDA, CDR2 SQIVND (reference sequence). This CDR3 is 13 amino acids long. Trimming pared 5 bases from V and 5 bases from J, leaving 9 bases between. CDR3 sequence (DNA): TGTGCCAGTAGTTTTTCGATTACCGGGGAGCTGTTTTTT. Translated, it gives CASSFSITGELFF.

The DNA of the CDR3 is TGTGCCAGCAGCCCTGGACAGTCAGGGACCGGGGAGCTGTTTTTT. It translates to CASSPGQSGTGELFF. J is TRBJ2-2 and V is TRBV7-6, with D tentatively TRBD1 (6 bases). This CDR3 spans 15 amino acids. Between the trimmed V and J ends, which lost 5 bases and 5 bases, there was a span of 15 bases. CDR1 SGHVS and CDR2 FNYEAQ come from the germline V gene.

In DNA form, the CDR3 reads TGTGCCAGCAGCTCAGACCCTTCGAACACCGGGGAGCTGTTTTTT. Translation gives CASSSDPSNTGELFF. The rearrangement joins TRBV7-2 to TRBJ2-2; D remains unclear. The V end lost 4 bases, the J end lost 0 bases, and 9 bases lay between the germline ends. This CDR3 comprises 15 residues. Germline V CDR1 and CDR2: SGHTA, FQGNSA.

This sequence joins TRBV6-2 or TRBV6-3 and TRBJ1-5; D is unresolved. The germline V and J ends were trimmed by 2 bases and 0 bases, with 8 bases remaining between them. This CDR3 is 15 amino acids long. Germline lookup yields CDR1 MNHEY and CDR2 SVGEGT. The DNA of the CDR3 is TGTGCCAGCAGTTACGTGGCGAATAGCAATCAGCCCCAGCATTTT. Translating gives CASSYVANSNQPQHF.